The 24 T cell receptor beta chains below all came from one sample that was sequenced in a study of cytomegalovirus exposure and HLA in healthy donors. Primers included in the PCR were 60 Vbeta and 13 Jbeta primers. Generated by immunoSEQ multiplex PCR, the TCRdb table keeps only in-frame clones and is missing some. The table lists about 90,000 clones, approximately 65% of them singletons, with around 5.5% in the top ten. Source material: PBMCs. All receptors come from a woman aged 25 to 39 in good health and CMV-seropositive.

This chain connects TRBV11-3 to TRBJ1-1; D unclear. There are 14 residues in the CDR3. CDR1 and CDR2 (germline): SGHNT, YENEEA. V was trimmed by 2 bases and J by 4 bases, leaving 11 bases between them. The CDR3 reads CASSLPGFGTEAFF. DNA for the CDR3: TGTGCCAGCAGCTTACCGGGGTTCGGCACTGAAGCTTTCTTT. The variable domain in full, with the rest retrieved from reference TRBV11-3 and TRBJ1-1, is EAGVVQSPRYKIIEKKQPVAFWCNPISGHNTLYWYLQNLGQGPELLIRYENEEAVDDSQLPKDRFSAERLKGVDSTLKIQPAELGDSAVYLCASSLPGFGTEAFFGQGTRLTVV.

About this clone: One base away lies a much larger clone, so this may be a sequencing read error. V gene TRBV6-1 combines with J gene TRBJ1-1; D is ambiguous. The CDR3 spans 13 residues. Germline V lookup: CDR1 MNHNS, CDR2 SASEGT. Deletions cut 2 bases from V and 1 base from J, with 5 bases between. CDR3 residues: CASSERENTEAFF. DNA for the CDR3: TGTGCCAGCAGTGAACGGGAGAACACTGAAGCTTTCTTT.

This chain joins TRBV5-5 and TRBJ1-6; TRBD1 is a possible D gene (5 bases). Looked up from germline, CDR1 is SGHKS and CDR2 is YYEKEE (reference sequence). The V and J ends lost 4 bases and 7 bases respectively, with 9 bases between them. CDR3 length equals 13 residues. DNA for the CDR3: TGTGCCAGCAGCACGACAGCAAATTCACCCCTCCACTTT. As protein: CASSTTANSPLHF.

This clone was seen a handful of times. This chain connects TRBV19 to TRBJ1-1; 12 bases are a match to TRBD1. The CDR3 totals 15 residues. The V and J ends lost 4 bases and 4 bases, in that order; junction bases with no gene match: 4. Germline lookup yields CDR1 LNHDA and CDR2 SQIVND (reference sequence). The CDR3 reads CASSTGQGAITEAFF. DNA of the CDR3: TGTGCCAGTAGTACGGGACAGGGGGCGATCACTGAAGCTTTCTTT.

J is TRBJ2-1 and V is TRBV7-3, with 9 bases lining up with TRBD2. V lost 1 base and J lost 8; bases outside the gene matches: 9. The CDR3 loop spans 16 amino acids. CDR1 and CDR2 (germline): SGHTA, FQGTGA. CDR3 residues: CASSLMGRGGLDEQFF. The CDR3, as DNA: TGTGCCAGCAGCTTAATGGGGCGGGGGGGCCTCGATGAGCAGTTCTTC.

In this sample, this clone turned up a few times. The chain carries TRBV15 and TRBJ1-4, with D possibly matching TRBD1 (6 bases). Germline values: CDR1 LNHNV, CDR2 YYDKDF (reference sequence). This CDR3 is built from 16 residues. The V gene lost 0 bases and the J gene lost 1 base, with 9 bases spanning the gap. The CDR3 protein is CATSRELTGTNEKLFF. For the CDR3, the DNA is TGTGCCACCAGCAGAGAGTTGACAGGAACTAATGAAAAACTGTTTTTT.

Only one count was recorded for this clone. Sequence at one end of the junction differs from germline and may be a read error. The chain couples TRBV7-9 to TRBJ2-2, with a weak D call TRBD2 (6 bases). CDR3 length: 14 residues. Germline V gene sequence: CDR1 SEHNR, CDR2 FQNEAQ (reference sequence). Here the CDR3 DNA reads TGTTCCAGCAGCTGGAGGGACCAAACCGGGGAGCTGTTTTTT. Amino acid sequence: CSSSWRDQTGELFF.

CDR3 nucleotide sequence: TGTGCCAGCAGCTGGGGGGGGCAGGGGGCGTATCAGCCCCAGCATTTT. Protein sequence: CASSWGGQGAYQPQHF. The chain combines TRBV5-6 with TRBJ1-5; 8 bases agree with TRBD1. CDR3 length: 16 residues. V gave up 3 bases and J gave up 5 bases; unmatched junction bases: 10. From germline, CDR1 is SGHDT and CDR2 YYEEEE.

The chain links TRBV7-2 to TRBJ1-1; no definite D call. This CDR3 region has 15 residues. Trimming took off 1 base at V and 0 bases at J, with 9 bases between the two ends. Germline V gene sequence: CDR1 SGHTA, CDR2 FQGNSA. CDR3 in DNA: TGTGCCAGCAGCTTAGTTCGGGGATTGAACACTGAAGCTTTCTTT. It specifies CASSLVRGLNTEAFF.

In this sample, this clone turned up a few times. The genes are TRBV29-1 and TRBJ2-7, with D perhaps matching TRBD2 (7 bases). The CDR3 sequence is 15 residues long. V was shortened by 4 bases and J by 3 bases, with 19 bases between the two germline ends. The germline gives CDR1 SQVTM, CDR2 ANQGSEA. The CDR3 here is CSVAGVGGGGYEQYF. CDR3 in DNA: TGCAGCGTTGCCGGCGTGGGCGGGGGCGGCTACGAGCAGTACTTC.

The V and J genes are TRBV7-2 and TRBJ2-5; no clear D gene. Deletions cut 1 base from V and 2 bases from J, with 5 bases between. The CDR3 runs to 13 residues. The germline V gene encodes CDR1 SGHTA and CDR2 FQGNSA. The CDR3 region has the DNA TGTGCCAGCAGCTTAGAGCCTCAAGAGACCCAGTACTTC. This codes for CASSLEPQETQYF.

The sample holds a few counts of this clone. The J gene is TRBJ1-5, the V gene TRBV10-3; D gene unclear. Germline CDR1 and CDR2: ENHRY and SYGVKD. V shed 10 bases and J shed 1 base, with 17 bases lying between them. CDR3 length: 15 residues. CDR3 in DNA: TGTGCCACCGGGAGGGTAAGCCAGAGCAATCAGCCCCAGCATTTT. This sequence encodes CATGRVSQSNQPQHF.

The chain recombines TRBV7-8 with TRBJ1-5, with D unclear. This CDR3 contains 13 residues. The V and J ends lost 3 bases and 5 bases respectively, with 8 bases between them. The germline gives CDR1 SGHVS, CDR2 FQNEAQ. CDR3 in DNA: TGTGCCAGCAGCTTCCAGACTTATCAGCCCCAGCATTTT. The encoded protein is CASSFQTYQPQHF.

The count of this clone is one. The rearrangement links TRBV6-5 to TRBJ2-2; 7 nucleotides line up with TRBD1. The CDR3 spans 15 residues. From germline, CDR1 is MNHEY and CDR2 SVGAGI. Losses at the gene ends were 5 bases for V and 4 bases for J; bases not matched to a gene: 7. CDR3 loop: CASSTPGQITGELFF. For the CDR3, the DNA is TGTGCCAGCAGTACTCCGGGACAGATCACCGGGGAGCTGTTTTTT.

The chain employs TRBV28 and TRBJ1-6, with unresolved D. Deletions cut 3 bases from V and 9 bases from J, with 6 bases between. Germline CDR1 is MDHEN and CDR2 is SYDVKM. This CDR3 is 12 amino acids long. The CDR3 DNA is TGTGCCAGCAGTTTCCAGTCTTCACCCCTCCACTTT. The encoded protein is CASSFQSSPLHF.

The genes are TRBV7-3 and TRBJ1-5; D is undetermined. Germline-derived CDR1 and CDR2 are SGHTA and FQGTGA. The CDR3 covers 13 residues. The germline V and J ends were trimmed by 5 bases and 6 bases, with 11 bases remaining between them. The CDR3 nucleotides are TGTGCCAGCAGCAACGGAGTTGGTCAGCCCCAGCATTTT. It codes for CASSNGVGQPQHF.

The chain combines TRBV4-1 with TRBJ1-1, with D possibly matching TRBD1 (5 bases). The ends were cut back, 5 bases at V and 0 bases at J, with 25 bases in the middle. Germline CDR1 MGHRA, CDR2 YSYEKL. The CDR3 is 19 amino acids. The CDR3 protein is CASSAQASGEMGLNTEAFF. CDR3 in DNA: TGCGCCAGCAGCGCCCAGGCATCGGGGGAGATGGGTCTGAACACTGAAGCTTTCTTT.

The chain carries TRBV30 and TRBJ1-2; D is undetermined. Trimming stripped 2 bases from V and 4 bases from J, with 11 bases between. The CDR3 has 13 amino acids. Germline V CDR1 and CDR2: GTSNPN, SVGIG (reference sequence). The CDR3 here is CAWSLGRFYGYTF. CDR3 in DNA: TGTGCCTGGAGTTTGGGGAGGTTCTATGGCTACACCTTC.

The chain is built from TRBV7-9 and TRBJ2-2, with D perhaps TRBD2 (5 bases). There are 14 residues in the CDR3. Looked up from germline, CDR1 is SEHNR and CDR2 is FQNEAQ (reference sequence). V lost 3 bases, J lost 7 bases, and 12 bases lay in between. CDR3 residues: CASSFGSTGGELFF. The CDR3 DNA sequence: TGTGCCAGCAGCTTTGGGAGTACCGGCGGGGAGCTGTTTTTT.

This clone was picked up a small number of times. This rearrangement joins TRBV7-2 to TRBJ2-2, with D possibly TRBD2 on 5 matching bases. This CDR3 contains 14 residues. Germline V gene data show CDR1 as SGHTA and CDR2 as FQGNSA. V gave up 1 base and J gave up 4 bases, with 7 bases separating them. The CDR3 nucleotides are TGTGCCAGCAGCTTAGACGGGATCACCGGGGAGCTGTTTTTT. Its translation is CASSLDGITGELFF. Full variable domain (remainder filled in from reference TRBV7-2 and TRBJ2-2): GAGVSQSPSNKVTEKGKDVELRCDPISGHTALYWYRQSLGQGLEFLIYFQGNSAPDKSGLPSDRFSAERTGGSVSTLTIQRTQQEDSAVYLCASSLDGITGELFFGEGSRLTVL.

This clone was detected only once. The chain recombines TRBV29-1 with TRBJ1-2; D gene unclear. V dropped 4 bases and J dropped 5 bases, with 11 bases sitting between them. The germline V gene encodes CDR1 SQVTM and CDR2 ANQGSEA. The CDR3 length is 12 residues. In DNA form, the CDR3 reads TGCAGCGTTGCCGCACCCCAGTATGGCTACACCTTC. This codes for CSVAAPQYGYTF. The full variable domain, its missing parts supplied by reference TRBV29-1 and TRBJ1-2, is SAVISQKPSRDICQRGTSLTIQCQVDSQVTMMFWYRQQPGQSLTLIATANQGSEATYESGFVIDKFPISRPNLTFSTLTVSNMSPEDSSIYLCSVAAPQYGYTFGSGTRLTVV.

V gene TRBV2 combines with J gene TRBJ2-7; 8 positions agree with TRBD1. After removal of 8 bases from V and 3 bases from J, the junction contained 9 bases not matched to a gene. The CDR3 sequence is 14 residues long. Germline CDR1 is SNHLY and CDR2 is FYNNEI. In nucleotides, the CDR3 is TGTGCCAGCCGGGACAGGTCTGGGGTCTACGAGCAGTACTTC. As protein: CASRDRSGVYEQYF.

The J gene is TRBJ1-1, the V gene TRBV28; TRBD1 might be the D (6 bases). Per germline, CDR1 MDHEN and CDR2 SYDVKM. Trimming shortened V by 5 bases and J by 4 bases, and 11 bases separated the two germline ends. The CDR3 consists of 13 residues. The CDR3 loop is CASSPTGPTEAFF. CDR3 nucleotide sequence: TGTGCCAGCAGTCCCACAGGGCCCACTGAAGCTTTCTTT.

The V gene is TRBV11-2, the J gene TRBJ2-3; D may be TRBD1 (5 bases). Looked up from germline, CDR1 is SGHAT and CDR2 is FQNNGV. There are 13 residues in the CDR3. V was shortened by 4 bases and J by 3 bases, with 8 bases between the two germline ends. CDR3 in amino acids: CASSWGPTDTQYF. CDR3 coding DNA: TGTGCCAGCAGCTGGGGCCCGACAGATACGCAGTATTTT.